A selection of T cell receptor beta chains follows, all from one sample in a study of T cells in Graves' hyperthyroidism and ophthalmopathy. MiXCR, run by TCRdb on the multiplex PCR reads, gives a single entry per CDR3 protein. The table records about 520,000 distinct CDR3 sequences, less than 25% of them present only once. The sequenced sample consisted of blood. These TCRs come from a man aged 18 to 30 with Graves' hyperthyroidism. The conserved cysteine and the conserved F or W are not part of the CDR3 here. Size is omitted from some rows. Given values are once, few, many or a class for expanded clones.

v_call	j_call	clone_size	cdr3_aa
TRBV4-2	TRBJ2-4	many	ASSQDGAGGQAKNIQY
TRBV19	TRBJ2-2	.	ASSSPRAGELF
TRBV2	TRBJ1-1	.	ASYRQGNTEAF
TRBV9	TRBJ2-5	many	ASSVRTSGDQETQY
TRBV4-1	TRBJ1-3	.	ASSQDRGGRGSGNTIY
TRBV7-9	TRBJ2-2	many	ASSTRVAGELF
TRBV28	TRBJ1-5	many	ASSPTAGTPQH
TRBV7-2	TRBJ2-7	many	ASSSDLQGATYEQY
TRBV19	TRBJ1-1	many	ASNHRTGDTEAF
TRBV6-1	TRBJ1-1	.	ASSETRGRGAGNTEAV
TRBV10-3	TRBJ2-7	few	AISESGGGAYEQY
TRBV12-3/TRBV12-4	TRBJ2-7	.	ASSLANGDEQY
TRBV5-6	TRBJ2-3	few	ASILWGADTQY
TRBV6-1	TRBJ1-1	.	ASSDDPGGWFDTNTEAF
TRBV6-2/TRBV6-3	TRBJ2-4	once	ASSNRDIKY
TRBV10-3	TRBJ2-5	many	AISEFVGNETQY
TRBV10-3	TRBJ1-5	many	AISESGGQPQH
TRBV4-1	TRBJ2-7	many	ASSYQLQGYEQY
TRBV6-1	TRBJ2-7	many	ASSEMVATAEQY
TRBV12-5	TRBJ2-5	many	ASGKGQGMVETQY
TRBV2	TRBJ1-1	many	ASGREKNTEAF
TRBV6-2/TRBV6-3	TRBJ1-1	many	ACGRGTGEAF
TRBV5-1	TRBJ2-6	few	ASSAGAPSGANVLT
TRBV30	TRBJ2-7	.	AWNGRGEQY
TRBV28	TRBJ2-7	many	ASKERRYEQY
TRBV12-3/TRBV12-4	TRBJ2-3	.	ASSLLAENTDTQY
TRBV29-1	TRBJ1-2	.	SVVQGYNGYT
TRBV27	TRBJ2-5	.	ASSDWQETQY
TRBV7-8	TRBJ2-5	many	ASSLEVLETQY